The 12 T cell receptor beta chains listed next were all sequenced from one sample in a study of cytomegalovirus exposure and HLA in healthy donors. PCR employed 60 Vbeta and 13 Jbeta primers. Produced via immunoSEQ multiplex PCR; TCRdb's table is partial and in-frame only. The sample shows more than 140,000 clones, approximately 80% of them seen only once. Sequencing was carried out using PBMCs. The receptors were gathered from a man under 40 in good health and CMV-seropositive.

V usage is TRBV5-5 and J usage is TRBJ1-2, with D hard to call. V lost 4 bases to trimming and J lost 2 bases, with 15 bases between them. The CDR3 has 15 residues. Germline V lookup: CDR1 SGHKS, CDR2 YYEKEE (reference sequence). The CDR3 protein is CASSSGEGTNYGYTF. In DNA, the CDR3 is TGTGCCAGCAGCAGTGGTGAGGGAACAAACTATGGCTACACCTTC.

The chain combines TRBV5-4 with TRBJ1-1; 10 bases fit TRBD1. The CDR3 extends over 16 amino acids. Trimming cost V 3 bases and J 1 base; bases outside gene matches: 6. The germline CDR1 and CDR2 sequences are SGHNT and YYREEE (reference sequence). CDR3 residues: CASSWGQGQGNTEAFF. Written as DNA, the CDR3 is TGTGCCAGCAGCTGGGGACAGGGGCAGGGGAACACTGAAGCTTTCTTT.

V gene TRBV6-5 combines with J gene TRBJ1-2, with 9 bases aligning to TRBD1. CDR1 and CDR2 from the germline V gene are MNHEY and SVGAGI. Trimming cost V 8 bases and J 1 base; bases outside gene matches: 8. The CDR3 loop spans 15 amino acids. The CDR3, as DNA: TGTGCCAGCTCCTTCGACAGGGGGGTTAACTATGGCTACACCTTC. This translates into CASSFDRGVNYGYTF.

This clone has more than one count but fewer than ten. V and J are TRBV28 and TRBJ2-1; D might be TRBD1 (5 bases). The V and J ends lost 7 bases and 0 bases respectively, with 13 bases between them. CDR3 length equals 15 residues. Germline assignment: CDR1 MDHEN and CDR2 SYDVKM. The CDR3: CASTSAGLSYNEQFF. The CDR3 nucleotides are TGTGCCAGCACTTCCGCAGGGCTCTCCTACAATGAGCAGTTCTTC.

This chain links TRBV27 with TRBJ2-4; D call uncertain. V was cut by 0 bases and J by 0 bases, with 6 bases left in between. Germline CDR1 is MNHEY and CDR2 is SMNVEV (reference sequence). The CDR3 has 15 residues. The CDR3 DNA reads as TGTGCCAGCAGTTTATCGCGGCTAGCCAAAAACATTCAGTACTTC. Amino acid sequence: CASSLSRLAKNIQYF.

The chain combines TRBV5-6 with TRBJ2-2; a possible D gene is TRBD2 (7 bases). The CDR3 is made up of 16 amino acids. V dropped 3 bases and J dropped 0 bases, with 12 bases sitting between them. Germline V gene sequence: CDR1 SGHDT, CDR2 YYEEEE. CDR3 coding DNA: TGTGCCAGCAGCTGGGGGGGGGACACGAACACCGGGGAGCTGTTTTTT. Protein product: CASSWGGDTNTGELFF.

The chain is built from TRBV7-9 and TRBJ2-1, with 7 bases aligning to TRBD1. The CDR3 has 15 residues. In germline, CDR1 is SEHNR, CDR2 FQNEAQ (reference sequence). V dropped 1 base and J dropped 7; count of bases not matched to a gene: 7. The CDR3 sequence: CASSLVGDRVNEQFF. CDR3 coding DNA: TGTGCCAGCAGCTTAGTCGGCGACAGGGTAAATGAGCAGTTCTTC.

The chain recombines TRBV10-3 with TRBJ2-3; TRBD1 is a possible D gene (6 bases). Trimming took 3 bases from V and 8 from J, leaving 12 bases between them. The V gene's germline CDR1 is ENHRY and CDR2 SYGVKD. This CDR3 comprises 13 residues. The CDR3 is CAISDTIQGTQYF. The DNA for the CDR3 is TGTGCCATCAGTGATACGATACAGGGTACGCAGTATTTT.

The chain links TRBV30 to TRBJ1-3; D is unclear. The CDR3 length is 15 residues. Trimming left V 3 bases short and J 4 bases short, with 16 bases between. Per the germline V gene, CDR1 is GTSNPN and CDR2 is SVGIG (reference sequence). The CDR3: CAWRAPGREGNTIYF. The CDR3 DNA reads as TGTGCCTGGAGAGCCCCCGGACGGGAAGGAAACACCATATATTTT.

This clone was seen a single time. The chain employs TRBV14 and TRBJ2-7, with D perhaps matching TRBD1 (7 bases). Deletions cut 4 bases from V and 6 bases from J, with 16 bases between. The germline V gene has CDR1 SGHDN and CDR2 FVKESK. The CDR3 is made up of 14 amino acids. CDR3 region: CASSLGGGQSEQYF. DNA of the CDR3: TGTGCCAGCAGCCTAGGAGGGGGACAGTCCGAGCAGTACTTC.

CDR3 sequence reads: CSASQGGGYTF. The CDR3, as DNA: TGCAGTGCTAGCCAGGGTGGGGGCTACACCTTC. The chain has TRBV20-1 and TRBJ1-2, with a tentative D call TRBD1 (5 bases). V lost 3 bases, J lost 8 bases, and 10 bases lay in between. The CDR3 loop spans 11 amino acids. Germline V gene lookup returns CDR1 DFQATT and CDR2 SNEGSKA (reference sequence).

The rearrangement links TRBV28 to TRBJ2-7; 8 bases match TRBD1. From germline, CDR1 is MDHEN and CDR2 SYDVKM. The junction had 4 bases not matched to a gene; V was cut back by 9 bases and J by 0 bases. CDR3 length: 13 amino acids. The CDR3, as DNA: TGTGCCAGTTCGACAGGGGCCTCCTACGAGCAGTACTTC. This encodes CASSTGASYEQYF.